The source of this T cell receptor (beta chain) is a study of prognosis after radiotherapy for stage I lung cancer. Study-wide points: Unique TCR clones declined after stereotactic body radiation therapy, from a median roughly 9,900 to 7,200.

Researchers used two-round multiplex PCR to amplify TCR beta CDR3 starting from genomic DNA. Individual primers that were specific to each TRBV and TRBJ gene served in first-round PCR. Universal primers were what the second PCR round used. A single record per CDR3 protein comes from TCRdb applying MiXCR to the multiplex PCR reads. The sample includes approximately 17,000 distinct CDR3 sequences, approximately 29% of them seen just once. This clonotype came up many times. The antigen is not known. The CDR3 totals 13 residues. Germline values: CDR1 DFQATT, CDR2 SNEGSKA (reference sequence). V was shortened by 6 bases and J by 7 bases, with 16 bases between the two germline ends.

This TCR was sampled from a donor aged 50 or older with non-small cell lung cancer. The rearrangement joins TRBV20-1 to TRBJ1-3; D remains unclear. The input for sequencing was PBMCs, taken before or after stereotactic body radiation therapy (not recorded which). CDR3 in amino acids: CSAEDPLGNTIYF. In DNA form, the CDR3 reads TGCAGTGCAGAGGACCCCTTGGGGAACACCATATATTTT.